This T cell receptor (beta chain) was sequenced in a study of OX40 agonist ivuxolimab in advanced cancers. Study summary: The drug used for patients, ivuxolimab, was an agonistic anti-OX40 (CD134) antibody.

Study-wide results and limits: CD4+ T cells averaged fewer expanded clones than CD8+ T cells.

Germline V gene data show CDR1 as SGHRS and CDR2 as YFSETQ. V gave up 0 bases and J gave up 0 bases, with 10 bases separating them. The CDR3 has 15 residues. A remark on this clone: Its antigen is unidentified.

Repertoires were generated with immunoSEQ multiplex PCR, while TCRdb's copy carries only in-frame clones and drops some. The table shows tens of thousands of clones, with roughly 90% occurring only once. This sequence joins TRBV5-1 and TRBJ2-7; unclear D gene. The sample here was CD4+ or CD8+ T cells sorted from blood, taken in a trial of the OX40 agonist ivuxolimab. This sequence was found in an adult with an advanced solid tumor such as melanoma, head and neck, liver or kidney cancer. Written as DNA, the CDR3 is TGCGCCAGCAGCTTGGTCCCACAGAGCTCCTACGAGCAGTACTTC. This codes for CASSLVPQSSYEQYF.